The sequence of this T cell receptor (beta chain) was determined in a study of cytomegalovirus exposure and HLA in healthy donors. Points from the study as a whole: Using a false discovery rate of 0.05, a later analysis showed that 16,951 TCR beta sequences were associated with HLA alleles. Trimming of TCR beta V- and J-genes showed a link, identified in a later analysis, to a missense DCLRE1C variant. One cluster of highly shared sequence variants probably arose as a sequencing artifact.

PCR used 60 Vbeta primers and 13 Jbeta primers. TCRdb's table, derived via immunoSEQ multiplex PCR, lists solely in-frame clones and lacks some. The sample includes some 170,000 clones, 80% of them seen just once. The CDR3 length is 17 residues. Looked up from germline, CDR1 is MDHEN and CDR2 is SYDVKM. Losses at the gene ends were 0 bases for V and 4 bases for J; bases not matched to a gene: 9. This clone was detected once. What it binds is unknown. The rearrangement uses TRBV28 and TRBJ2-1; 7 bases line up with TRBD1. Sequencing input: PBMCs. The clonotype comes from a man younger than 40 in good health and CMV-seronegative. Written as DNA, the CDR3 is TGTGCCAGCAGTTTATGGATAGGGGGCACCCCTTACAATGAGCAGTTCTTC. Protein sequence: CASSLWIGGTPYNEQFF.